The rows below give T cell receptor beta chains drawn from one sample of a study of OX40 agonist ivuxolimab in advanced cancers. TCRdb's copy holds only in-frame clones and misses some; the assay was immunoSEQ multiplex PCR. This sample has fewer than 85,000 clones, with over 80% found just once. Sample: CD4+ or CD8+ T cells sorted from blood, taken in a trial of the OX40 agonist ivuxolimab. The source of these receptors is an adult with an advanced solid tumor such as melanoma, head and neck, liver or kidney cancer. CDR3s include the opening cysteine and the closing phenylalanine or tryptophan. Size is stated for part of the rows, as once, few or many counts, or as a class when the clone is expanded.

size	V	J	CDR3
-	TRBV28	TRBJ1-5	CASSLYGNQPQHF
-	TRBV16	TRBJ1-5	CASSQSWGNSNQPQHF
-	TRBV7-9	TRBJ2-7	CASSPWGGSQGEQYF
-	TRBV29-1	TRBJ2-5	CSVEGNRPGGEETQYF
-	TRBV5-4	TRBJ1-3	CASSWGVGNTIYF
-	TRBV7-3	TRBJ2-4	CASVSFDRAPQLAKNIQYF
-	TRBV30	TRBJ2-2	CAWMAPRGAPPWELFF
-	TRBV6-5	TRBJ2-2	CASRRSGNTGELFF
-	TRBV6-1	TRBJ1-2	CASLGGGYGYTF
-	TRBV7-6	TRBJ1-1	CASSLIPPGGSSGTEAFF
-	TRBV7-3	TRBJ2-1	CASSLGLTYNEQFF
-	TRBV4-1	TRBJ2-7	CASSLSLGVAGYEQYF
-	TRBV19	TRBJ2-1	CASRPSGGVSYNEQFF
once	TRBV2	TRBJ1-2	CASRTGTLYGYTF
-	TRBV6-1	TRBJ2-7	CASSEAQNILYEQYF
-	TRBV11-3	TRBJ2-2	CASSLDSGELFF
-	TRBV5-1	TRBJ2-2	CASSSDRDTGELFF
-	TRBV5-1	TRBJ2-3	CASSLDDTDTQYF
-	TRBV5-4	TRBJ2-7	CASSLQRGAGEQYF
-	TRBV5-1	TRBJ2-7	CASSFGSLSSYEQYF
few	TRBV27	TRBJ2-7	CASSFRRGRDEQYF
few	TRBV19	TRBJ1-5	CASNDARLNQPQHF
-	TRBV7-2	TRBJ2-3	CASSGGDATQYF
once	TRBV7-3	TRBJ2-5	CASSRGLGETQYF
-	TRBV2	TRBJ1-2	CASSREPNYGYTF
-	TRBV4-2	TRBJ2-7	CASSQGGGGRTYEQYF
few	TRBV7-8	TRBJ2-3	CASSPSGALTDTQYF
-	TRBV6-6	TRBJ2-1	CASSYSTGGGNEQFF
-	TRBV10-3	TRBJ1-5	CAISRNRDNQPQHF
-	TRBV11-3	TRBJ1-1	CASSLMRGNTEAFF
-	TRBV5-4	TRBJ1-1	CASSSTDKVEAFF
-	TRBV6-1	TRBJ2-5	CASTIAGGQETQYF
few	TRBV7-6	TRBJ2-7	CAPEQGFSCEQYF
-	TRBV18	TRBJ1-4	CASSPDRGRNKKLFF
few	TRBV14	TRBJ2-7	CASSRYRDPTDEQYF